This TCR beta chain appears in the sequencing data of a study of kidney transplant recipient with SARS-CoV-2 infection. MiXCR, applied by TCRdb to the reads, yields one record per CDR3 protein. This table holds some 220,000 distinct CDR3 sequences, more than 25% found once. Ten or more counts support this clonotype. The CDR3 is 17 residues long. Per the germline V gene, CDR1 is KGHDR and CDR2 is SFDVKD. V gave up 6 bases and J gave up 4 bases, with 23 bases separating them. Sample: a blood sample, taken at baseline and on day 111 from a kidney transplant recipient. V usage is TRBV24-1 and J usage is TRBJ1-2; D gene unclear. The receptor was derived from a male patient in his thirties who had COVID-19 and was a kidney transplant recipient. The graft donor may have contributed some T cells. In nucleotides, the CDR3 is TGTGCCACCAGTATTAGTACTAGTACCAGAAAGACCTATGGCTACACCTTC. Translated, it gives CATSISTSTRKTYGYTF.